This is a list of T cell receptor beta chains from one sample in a study of control samples from healthy donors and cancer patients. Assay: immunoSEQ multiplex PCR; the TCRdb copy retains only in-frame clones and omits some. The profile shows some 140,000 clones, around 95% of them singletons. Sequencing used blood. The receptors derive from a middle-aged man in good health. Both conserved end residues are part of each CDR3. The order of the fields is clone size, J gene, V gene, D gene, CDR3 protein, CDR3 DNA. The D gene is left open where the match is weak. Not all rows give a size; the values are once, few, many and, for expanded clones, a class.

- | TRBJ1-5 | TRBV19 | - | CASSQRGDQPQHF | TGTGCCAGTAGCCAGAGGGGGGATCAGCCCCAGCATTTT
once | TRBJ1-4 | TRBV5-1 | - | CASSFTGGSNEKLFF | TGCGCCAGCAGCTTTACAGGCGGTAGTAATGAAAAACTGTTTTTT
- | TRBJ1-2 | TRBV12-3/TRBV12-4 | - | CASDGGIYGYTF | TGTGCCAGCGACGGGGGAATCTATGGCTACACCTTC
- | TRBJ1-4 | TRBV5-4 | TRBD1 | CASSSGTVSNEKLFF | TGTGCCAGCAGCTCGGGGACAGTGTCTAATGAAAAACTGTTTTTT
- | TRBJ2-7 | TRBV13 | TRBD2 | CASSLAGAGNYEQYF | TGTGCCAGCAGCTTAGCGGGAGCGGGAAACTACGAGCAGTACTTC
- | TRBJ1-1 | TRBV7-2 | - | CASSLAATEAFF | TGTGCCAGCAGCTTAGCAGCCACTGAAGCTTTCTTT
- | TRBJ1-6 | TRBV5-6 | - | CASNSRGYNSPLHF | TGTGCCAGCAACAGCCGGGGTTATAATTCACCCCTCCACTTT
- | TRBJ2-1 | TRBV4-2 | - | CASSQVPSTSSYNEQFF | TGTGCCAGCAGCCAAGTCCCTAGCACCAGCTCCTACAATGAGCAGTTCTTC
- | TRBJ2-1 | TRBV19 | TRBD1 | CASSATGLGYEQFF | TGTGCCAGTAGTGCGACAGGGCTGGGCTATGAGCAGTTCTTC
once | TRBJ2-1 | TRBV2 | TRBD1 | CASSHRDRYNEQFF | TGTGCCAGCAGTCACCGGGACAGATACAATGAGCAGTTCTTC
- | TRBJ2-7 | TRBV11-1 | - | CASSLALGATYEQYF | TGTGCCAGCAGCTTAGCTCTAGGGGCAACCTACGAGCAGTACTTC
- | TRBJ2-5 | TRBV5-5 | - | CASSLAQRQETQYF | TGTGCCAGCAGCTTGGCCCAGCGTCAAGAGACCCAGTACTTC
- | TRBJ1-2 | TRBV11-2 | TRBD1 | CASSLLGGQVGGYTF | TGTGCCAGCAGCTTACTAGGGGGACAGGTCGGTGGCTACACCTTC
- | TRBJ2-1 | TRBV19 | TRBD2 | CASSKTSGGFNEQFF | TGTGCCAGTAGTAAGACTAGCGGGGGTTTCAATGAGCAGTTCTTC
- | TRBJ1-3 | TRBV9 | - | CASSPSFSSGNTIYF | TGTGCCAGCAGCCCCTCTTTCTCCTCTGGAAACACCATATATTTT
- | TRBJ2-7 | TRBV5-1 | - | CASSFSNSYEQYF | TGCGCCAGCAGCTTTTCCAACTCCTACGAGCAGTACTTC
- | TRBJ1-5 | TRBV7-3 | - | CASSLKARGERQPQHF | TGTGCCAGCAGCTTAAAAGCCCGGGGTGAGCGCCAGCCCCAGCATTTT
- | TRBJ2-1 | TRBV15 | - | CATQGGSYNEQFF | TGTGCCACCCAGGGGGGGTCGTACAATGAGCAGTTCTTC
- | TRBJ2-7 | TRBV10-2 | TRBD1 | CASSGGQAYEQYF | TGCGCCAGCAGTGGGGGACAGGCCTACGAGCAGTACTTC
- | TRBJ1-5 | TRBV11-2 | - | CASSKQGGVQPQHF | TGTGCCAGCAGCAAACAGGGTGGCGTTCAGCCCCAGCATTTT
- | TRBJ2-7 | TRBV5-5 | TRBD1 | CASSSDVIRTGRTYEQYF | TGTGCCAGCAGCTCCGACGTAATCCGGACAGGGAGGACCTACGAGCAGTACTTC
- | TRBJ2-1 | TRBV29-1 | TRBD1 | CSGRSGGNEQFF | TGCAGCGGGCGGTCAGGGGGCAATGAGCAGTTCTTC
- | TRBJ2-1 | TRBV7-9 | TRBD2 | CASSLGLAAYNEQFF | TGTGCCAGCAGCCTTGGACTAGCGGCCTACAATGAGCAGTTCTTC
few | TRBJ1-4 | TRBV2 | TRBD1 | CASERDRDGEKLFF | TGTGCCAGCGAGCGGGACAGGGATGGTGAAAAACTGTTTTTT
- | TRBJ2-7 | TRBV27 | TRBD1 | CASSYQQTGGRAEQYF | TGTGCCAGCAGTTACCAGCAGACAGGGGGAAGGGCAGAGCAGTACTTC
once | TRBJ2-7 | TRBV28 | - | CASSLRGGAGEQYF | TGTGCCAGCAGTTTAAGGGGGGGGGCGGGCGAGCAGTACTTC
- | TRBJ1-1 | TRBV6-6 | TRBD1 | CASSSLTGTEGTEAFF | TGTGCCAGCAGTTCGCTTACCGGGACAGAAGGAACTGAAGCTTTCTTT
- | TRBJ2-3 | TRBV4-2 | TRBD2 | CASSQLLAGGPDTDTQYF | TGTGCCAGCAGCCAACTACTAGCGGGGGGGCCCGACACAGATACGCAGTATTTT
- | TRBJ2-2 | TRBV30 | TRBD1 | CAWSVHRGQNTGELFF | TGTGCCTGGAGTGTACACAGGGGGCAGAACACCGGGGAGCTGTTTTTT
- | TRBJ1-5 | TRBV30 | - | CAWNRGSNQPQHF | TGTGCCTGGAACCGGGGTAGCAATCAGCCCCAGCATTTT
- | TRBJ1-5 | TRBV11-2 | - | CASSLWGASNQPQHF | TGTGCCAGCAGCTTATGGGGGGCAAGCAATCAGCCCCAGCATTTT
once | TRBJ2-7 | TRBV5-1 | - | CASSLGQTAYEQYF | TGCGCCAGCAGCTTGGGACAGACCGCCTACGAGCAGTACTTC
- | TRBJ2-2 | TRBV5-1 | - | CASSSAGATGELFF | TGCGCCAGCAGCTCGGCGGGGGCAACCGGGGAGCTGTTTTTT
- | TRBJ2-7 | TRBV20-1 | TRBD1 | CSASEGTGISYEQYF | TGCAGTGCTAGTGAAGGGACAGGTATATCCTACGAGCAGTACTTC
- | TRBJ1-5 | TRBV27 | - | CASSTNQGFNQPQHF | TGTGCCAGCAGTACAAACCAGGGGTTCAATCAGCCCCAGCATTTT
- | TRBJ1-1 | TRBV6-1 | - | CASSEGAGLGAFF | TGTGCCAGCAGTGAAGGTGCGGGACTGGGAGCTTTCTTT